This T cell receptor (beta chain) originates from a study of T cells after posttransplantation cyclophosphamide. The method was immunoSEQ multiplex PCR; TCRdb's version includes in-frame clones alone and lacks a portion of them. The sample has around 20,000 clones, around four fifths seen once. Study-level findings and limits: Tissue-infiltrating T cells from skin or gut overlapped little with blood T cells. Recipient CMV seropositivity and CMV reactivation strongly tracked TRB clonality. Donor-recipient repertoire similarity was low at 1-2 months, rising over year one.

The CDR3 is made up of 16 amino acids. Losses at the gene ends were 0 bases for V and 5 bases for J; bases not matched to a gene: 6. Germline V gives CDR1 SGHTA, CDR2 FQGNSA. Worth noting for this clone: Its target is unknown.

The rearrangement joins TRBV7-2 to TRBJ2-7; TRBD1 matches at 11 bases. This clonotype was obtained from a man aged 25-45 years in good health and a related stem cell transplant donor. Sequenced: memory CD4+ T cells sorted from blood. The CDR3, as DNA: TGTGCCAGCAGCTTAGCGGGGACAGGGGGAACAGACGAGCAGTACTTC. Translated, it gives CASSLAGTGGTDEQYF.